These 22 T cell receptor beta chains share one sample of origin, sequenced in a study of blood T cell repertoires in COVID-19. TCRdb keeps only in-frame clones here, not all; method: immunoSEQ multiplex PCR. The table includes about 160,000 clones, roughly 93% detected once. Sequences were obtained from peripheral blood. Receptor source: a woman in her forties or fifties with acute or convalescent COVID-19.

J is TRBJ2-1 and V is TRBV2; D is perhaps TRBD2 (5 bases). Germline lookup yields CDR1 SNHLY and CDR2 FYNNEI. V lost 7 bases, J lost 7 bases, and 29 bases lay in between. This CDR3 is built from 18 residues. This CDR3 reads CASTPVGSPGRSENEQFF. The CDR3 DNA reads TGTGCCAGCACCCCAGTGGGATCTCCGGGGAGAAGTGAGAATGAGCAGTTCTTC.

This rearrangement joins TRBV28 to TRBJ1-1; perhaps TRBD1 as D (6 bases). Germline V lookup: CDR1 MDHEN, CDR2 SYDVKM. The CDR3 has 12 residues. V lost 6 bases and J 10 bases, leaving 15 bases between the germline ends. The CDR3 sequence is CASRLTGIGAFF. The CDR3 region has the DNA TGTGCCAGCAGATTAACAGGGATAGGAGCTTTCTTT.

The chain is built from TRBV29-1 and TRBJ2-7; 8 bases align to TRBD2. Germline V gives CDR1 SQVTM, CDR2 ANQGSEA. V gave up 7 bases and J gave up 3 bases; unmatched junction bases: 5. The CDR3 extends over 12 amino acids. DNA for the CDR3: TGCAGCGCGGCGGGGGGCTTCTACGAGCAGTACTTC. It yields the protein CSAAGGFYEQYF.

V gene TRBV3-1 (or the pseudogene TRBV3-2) combines with J gene TRBJ2-7; TRBD2 might be the D (5 bases). Trimming stripped 5 bases from V and 7 bases from J, with 12 bases between. The germline V gene encodes CDR1 LGHDT and CDR2 YNNKEL (reference sequence). This CDR3 spans 12 amino acids. The CDR3 DNA follows: TGTGCCAGCAGCGACCCCGGGGAGGAGCAGTACTTC. Translating it yields CASSDPGEEQYF.

The chain employs TRBV7-9 and TRBJ1-5; 8 bases map to TRBD1. CDR3 length equals 16 residues. The V gene end was trimmed by 0 bases and the J gene end by 4 bases; junction bases not matched to a gene: 5. The germline gives CDR1 SEHNR, CDR2 FQNEAQ (reference sequence). CDR3 DNA sequence: TGTGCCAGCAGCTTAGCCTCAGGGGGCGGAAATCAGCCCCAGCATTTT. Its translation is CASSLASGGGNQPQHF.

V gene TRBV7-2 combines with J gene TRBJ1-5; the match to TRBD1 covers 7 bases. The CDR3 consists of 14 residues. Germline V gives CDR1 SGHTA, CDR2 FQGNSA. J lost 6 bases, V lost 2 bases, and 4 bases had no gene match. The CDR3 sequence is CASSLRSGGQPQHF. The CDR3, as DNA: TGTGCCAGCAGCTTAAGGTCAGGGGGTCAGCCCCAGCATTTT.

V usage is TRBV12-3 or TRBV12-4 and J usage is TRBJ2-2; 7 positions match TRBD1. J gave up 5 bases and V 5 bases, and 2 bases lay outside the gene matches. The CDR3 totals 13 residues. This chain's CDR3 is CASSRQGTGELFF. CDR3 bases: TGTGCCAGCAGTAGACAGGGTACCGGGGAGCTGTTTTTT.

Comments on this clone: The sample has other DNA sequences that encode this CDR3 too. The chain combines TRBV28 with TRBJ1-2, with 11 bases matching TRBD1. Germline CDR1 and CDR2: MDHEN and SYDVKM. This CDR3 has 14 residues. Germline trimming cut 3 bases from V and 4 bases from J; bases unmatched to any gene: 1. The CDR3 loop reads CASSLGTGGYGYTF. The CDR3 nucleotides are TGTGCCAGCAGTTTGGGGACAGGGGGCTATGGCTACACCTTC.

The chain joins TRBV6-4 to TRBJ1-4, with D perhaps matching TRBD1 (6 bases). The CDR3 runs 13 residues. In germline, CDR1 is MRHNA, CDR2 SNTAGT. V was shortened by 8 bases and J by 7 bases, with 14 bases between the two germline ends. Written as DNA, the CDR3 is TGTGCCAGCCTGTTCGGGACAACTGAAAAACTGTTTTTT. This encodes CASLFGTTEKLFF.

The rearrangement joins TRBV18 to TRBJ1-5, with a tentative D call TRBD1 (5 bases). The CDR3 is 15 amino acids. CDR1 is KGHSH and CDR2 is LQKENI in the germline V gene. Trimming shortened V by 8 bases and J by 11 bases, and 25 bases separated the two germline ends. The CDR3 sequence is CASPKTVLEITAQHF. The CDR3 nucleotides are TGTGCCAGCCCGAAGACAGTCCTTGAAATCACGGCCCAGCATTTT.

The V and J genes are TRBV4-3 and TRBJ2-3; tentatively, D is TRBD1 (6 bases). Germline CDR1 reads LGHNA; CDR2 reads YSLEER. This CDR3 spans 15 amino acids. The V end was cut by 4 bases, the J end by 2 bases, with 13 bases between. As DNA, the CDR3 is TGCGCCAGCAGCCTCGGGCAGGGGTTCACAGATACGCAGTATTTT. The encoded protein is CASSLGQGFTDTQYF.

The V call is TRBV7-2, the J call TRBJ2-2, with D possibly being TRBD2 (6 bases). The germline V gene encodes CDR1 SGHTA and CDR2 FQGNSA. The CDR3 spans 15 residues. Deletions cut 5 bases from V and 5 bases from J, with 15 bases between. The chain's CDR3 is CASSPLTRGTGELFF. The DNA for the CDR3 is TGTGCCAGCAGCCCGTTGACTAGAGGTACCGGGGAGCTGTTTTTT.

This clone was observed a single time. The chain carries TRBV19 and TRBJ1-5, with D possibly TRBD1 on 6 matching bases. This CDR3 contains 19 residues. V lost 3 bases, J lost 4 bases, and 25 bases lay in between. Germline V gives CDR1 LNHDA, CDR2 SQIVND (reference sequence). CDR3 protein: CASSIAGVRDKRPNQPQHF. DNA for the CDR3: TGTGCCAGTAGTATCGCGGGGGTCCGGGACAAAAGGCCTAATCAGCCCCAGCATTTT.

The rearrangement joins TRBV5-4 to TRBJ1-1, with TRBD1 matching 7 bases. The CDR3 length is 17 residues. V lost 4 bases to trimming and J lost 2 bases; unmatched junction nucleotides: 14. CDR1 SGHNT and CDR2 YYREEE come from the germline V gene (reference sequence). The CDR3 region is CASSPWDWDRRNTEAFF. Here the CDR3 DNA reads TGTGCCAGCAGCCCGTGGGACTGGGACAGAAGAAACACTGAAGCTTTCTTT.

This chain joins TRBV7-3 and TRBJ1-1, with D unclear. The germline V gene has CDR1 SGHTA and CDR2 FQGTGA. The CDR3 runs 13 residues. The V end lost 5 bases, the J end lost 2 bases, and 9 bases lay between the germline ends. CDR3 loop: CASSRSGNTEAFF. CDR3 in DNA: TGTGCCAGCAGCCGATCGGGTAACACTGAAGCTTTCTTT.

V and J are TRBV28 and TRBJ1-5, with 8 bases lining up with TRBD1. This CDR3 contains 15 residues. Germline loops: CDR1 MDHEN, CDR2 SYDVKM. V lost 5 bases and J lost 1; bases outside the gene matches: 4. The CDR3 here is CASSRTGPSNQPQHF. The DNA for the CDR3 is TGTGCCAGCAGTCGGACAGGGCCCAGCAATCAGCCCCAGCATTTT.

The chain links TRBV19 to TRBJ1-2; the D gene is possibly TRBD1 (5 bases). V dropped 4 bases and J dropped 4 bases, with 10 bases sitting between them. The CDR3 sequence is 13 residues long. Germline loops: CDR1 LNHDA, CDR2 SQIVND (reference sequence). For the CDR3, the DNA is TGTGCCAGTAGTACCGGGGGAAGCTATGGCTACACCTTC. Translation gives CASSTGGSYGYTF.

V gene TRBV2 combines with J gene TRBJ1-1; D gene uncertain. This CDR3 is 12 amino acids long. The germline V gene has CDR1 SNHLY and CDR2 FYNNEI. V was shortened by 11 bases and J by 2 bases, with 12 bases between the two germline ends. CDR3: CAVIQPNTEAFF. The DNA of the CDR3 is TGTGCCGTAATACAGCCAAACACTGAAGCTTTCTTT. The variable domain in full, with the rest retrieved from reference TRBV2 and TRBJ1-1, is EPEVTQTPSHQVTQMGQEVILRCVPISNHLYFYWYRQILGQKVEFLVSFYNNEISEKSEIFDDQFSVERPDGSNFTLKIRSTKLEDSAMYFCAVIQPNTEAFFGQGTRLTVV.

V and J are TRBV7-2 and TRBJ2-1, with D tentatively TRBD2 (7 bases). Germline values: CDR1 SGHTA, CDR2 FQGNSA. With 1 base removed from V and 7 bases from J, the gap between germline ends came to 17 bases. The CDR3 has 16 residues. The CDR3 is CASSLGSGGLGNEQFF. The CDR3 DNA is TGTGCCAGCAGCTTAGGGTCGGGGGGCTTAGGGAATGAGCAGTTCTTC.

V and J are TRBV14 and TRBJ1-2; TRBD1 matches at 10 bases. The CDR3 has 14 residues. V shed 4 bases and J 8 bases; nucleotides not matched to a gene: 7. CDR1 is SGHDN and CDR2 is FVKESK in the germline V gene. The CDR3 region is CASSRRQGAEGYTF. In DNA form, the CDR3 reads TGTGCCAGCAGCCGACGACAGGGGGCTGAGGGCTACACCTTC.

The V call is TRBV15, the J call TRBJ1-6, with D possibly being TRBD1 (5 bases). The CDR3 loop spans 17 amino acids. Between the trimmed V and J ends, which lost 3 bases and 0 bases, there was a span of 12 bases. The germline V gene has CDR1 LNHNV and CDR2 YYDKDF (reference sequence). CDR3 sequence (DNA): TGTGCCACCAGCAGGGACATCTCAAGCTCCTATAATTCACCCCTCCACTTT. It translates to CATSRDISSSYNSPLHF.

J is TRBJ2-7 and V is TRBV6-2 or TRBV6-3, with D perhaps matching TRBD2 (5 bases). Trimming took off 5 bases at V and 0 bases at J, with 17 bases between the two ends. The CDR3 sequence is 16 residues long. The V gene's germline CDR1 is MNHEY and CDR2 SVGEGT. CDR3 residues: CASSPTGQRSSYEQYF. The CDR3 DNA sequence: TGTGCCAGCAGTCCGACCGGGCAGCGGAGCTCCTACGAGCAGTACTTC.